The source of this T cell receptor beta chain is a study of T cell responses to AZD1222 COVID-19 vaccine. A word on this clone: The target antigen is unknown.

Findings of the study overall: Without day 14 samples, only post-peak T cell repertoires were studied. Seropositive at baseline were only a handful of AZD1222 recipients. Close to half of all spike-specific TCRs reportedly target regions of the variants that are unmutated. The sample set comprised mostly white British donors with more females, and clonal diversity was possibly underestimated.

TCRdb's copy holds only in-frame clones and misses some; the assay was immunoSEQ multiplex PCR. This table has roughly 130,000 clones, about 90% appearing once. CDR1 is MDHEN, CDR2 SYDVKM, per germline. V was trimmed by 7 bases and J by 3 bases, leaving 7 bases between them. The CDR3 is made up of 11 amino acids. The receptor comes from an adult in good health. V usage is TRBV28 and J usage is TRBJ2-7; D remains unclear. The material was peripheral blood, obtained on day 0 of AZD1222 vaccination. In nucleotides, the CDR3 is TGTGCCAGCAACGGCAACTACGAGCAGTACTTC. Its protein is CASNGNYEQYF.